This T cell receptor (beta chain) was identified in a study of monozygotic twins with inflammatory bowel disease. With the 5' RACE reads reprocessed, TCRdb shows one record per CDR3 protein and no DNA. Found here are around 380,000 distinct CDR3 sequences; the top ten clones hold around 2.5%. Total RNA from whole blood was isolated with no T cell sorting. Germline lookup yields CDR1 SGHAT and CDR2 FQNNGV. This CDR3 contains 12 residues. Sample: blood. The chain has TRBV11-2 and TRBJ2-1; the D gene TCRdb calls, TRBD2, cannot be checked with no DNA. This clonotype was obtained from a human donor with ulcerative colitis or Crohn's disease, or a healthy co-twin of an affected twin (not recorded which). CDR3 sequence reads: CASSISSGRKFF.